Following are 13 T cell receptor beta chains from one sample sequenced in a study of shared clonotypes between healthy human individuals. Only in-frame clones appear in the TCRdb table, and some are missing; sequencing was by immunoSEQ multiplex PCR. The sample records about 680,000 clones, approximately 79% being singletons. The sample consisted of memory CD4+ T cells sorted from blood. Subset described: CD45RA-negative fraction. The origin of the receptors is a woman between 25 and 40 years old in good health.

This rearrangement joins TRBV2 to TRBJ2-1; 7 positions agree with TRBD2. J gave up 2 bases and V 6 bases, and 16 bases lay outside the gene matches. CDR3 length: 18 residues. Germline CDR1 SNHLY, CDR2 FYNNEI. In DNA, the CDR3 is TGTGCCAGCAGAGAAAGCCCCCTGGCGGGAGTCCCCTACAATGAGCAGTTCTTC. Its protein is CASRESPLAGVPYNEQFF. The full variable domain, in which reference TRBV2 and TRBJ2-1 provide the parts outside the CDR3, is EPEVTQTPSHQVTQMGQEVILRCVPISNHLYFYWYRQILGQKVEFLVSFYNNEISEKSEIFDDQFSVERPDGSNFTLKIRSTKLEDSAMYFCASRESPLAGVPYNEQFFGPGTRLTVL.

The chain carries TRBV6-5 and TRBJ2-7; D may be TRBD1 (6 bases). V was trimmed by 5 bases and J by 5 bases, leaving 7 bases between them. From germline, CDR1 is MNHEY and CDR2 SVGAGI. The CDR3 runs to 11 residues. The CDR3 DNA reads as TGTGCCAGCAGTGCAGGGGACGAGCAGTACTTC. Translated, it gives CASSAGDEQYF.

CDR3 residues: CASRSTGGTRGSSSYNEQFF. CDR3 DNA sequence: TGTGCCAGCAGAAGTACAGGGGGAACTCGGGGCTCTAGCTCCTACAATGAGCAGTTCTTC. The chain is built from TRBV28 and TRBJ2-1, with 8 nucleotides matching TRBD1. The CDR3 consists of 20 residues. After removal of 6 bases from V and 0 bases from J, the junction contained 19 bases not matched to a gene. Germline lookup yields CDR1 MDHEN and CDR2 SYDVKM.

A few counts support this clone. The chain is built from TRBV5-4 and TRBJ1-2, with D perhaps matching TRBD1 (5 bases). The CDR3 has 13 residues. Trimming took 5 bases from V and 8 from J, leaving 16 bases between them. CDR1 and CDR2 from the germline V gene are SGHNT and YYREEE (reference sequence). The chain's CDR3 is CASSHDSWLGYTF. In nucleotides, the CDR3 is TGTGCCAGCAGTCACGACAGTTGGCTAGGCTACACCTTC.

The chain uses TRBV20-1 and TRBJ2-3; no firm D call. The germline V gene has CDR1 DFQATT and CDR2 SNEGSKA (reference sequence). The CDR3 covers 11 residues. Trimming pared 6 bases from V and 4 bases from J, leaving 8 bases between. In DNA form, the CDR3 reads TGCAGTGCAAAGAATGCAGATACGCAGTATTTT. Translating gives CSAKNADTQYF.

The table lists this clone with a few counts. This rearrangement joins TRBV29-1 to TRBJ1-1; no definite D call. With 4 bases removed from V and 1 base from J, the gap between germline ends came to 13 bases. The V gene's germline CDR1 is SQVTM and CDR2 ANQGSEA. The CDR3 has 14 residues. CDR3 protein: CSVAPETSNTEAFF. In DNA form, the CDR3 reads TGCAGCGTTGCCCCCGAGACATCGAACACTGAAGCTTTCTTT.

This sequence joins TRBV4-1 and TRBJ2-3, with TRBD2 as a possible D gene (5 bases). There are 15 residues in the CDR3. CDR1 MGHRA and CDR2 YSYEKL come from the germline V gene. Between the trimmed V and J ends, which lost 1 base and 2 bases, there was a span of 10 bases. CDR3 in DNA: TGCGCCAGCAGCCAAGTCCCGGACTCCACAGATACGCAGTATTTT. Translated, it gives CASSQVPDSTDTQYF.

This clone was seen a few times. V gene TRBV5-1 combines with J gene TRBJ2-2, with unresolved D. V lost 3 bases and J lost 0, with 9 bases in between. The CDR3 has 15 amino acids. The germline CDR1 and CDR2 sequences are SGHRS and YFSETQ. The chain's CDR3 is CASSYDSPNTGELFF. The CDR3 DNA is TGCGCCAGCAGCTACGACTCGCCGAACACCGGGGAGCTGTTTTTT.

This clone was found a few times. Other DNA sequences in the same sample also yield this CDR3. The gene calls are TRBV28 and TRBJ1-2; D ambiguous. This CDR3 is 15 amino acids long. The V gene's germline CDR1 is MDHEN and CDR2 SYDVKM. V was trimmed by 1 base and J by 0 bases, leaving 9 bases between them. CDR3 loop: CASSLSGFANYGYTF. CDR3 nucleotide sequence: TGTGCCAGCAGTTTATCTGGGTTCGCTAACTATGGCTACACCTTC.

This chain uses TRBV14 with TRBJ2-7; no clear D. Germline CDR1 is SGHDN and CDR2 is FVKESK. CDR3 size: 13 residues. Between the trimmed V and J ends, which lost 1 base and 1 base, there was a span of 5 bases. The CDR3 region has the DNA TGTGCCAGCAGCCAAGGTGGTTCCTACGAGCAGTACTTC. It translates to CASSQGGSYEQYF.

The chain carries TRBV6-5 and TRBJ2-1; weak D call: TRBD2 (5 bases). Trimming removed 2 bases from V and 8 bases from J, with 13 bases in between. There are 14 residues in the CDR3. Germline CDR1 and CDR2: MNHEY and SVGAGI. CDR3 region: CASSYDPSEDEQFF. The CDR3 nucleotides are TGTGCCAGCAGTTACGACCCGTCGGAGGATGAGCAGTTCTTC.

The V call is TRBV7-6, the J call TRBJ2-1; D is possibly TRBD2 (7 bases). This CDR3 has 12 residues. The germline V and J ends were trimmed by 4 bases and 8 bases, with 9 bases remaining between them. Per the germline V gene, CDR1 is SGHVS and CDR2 is FNYEAQ. The CDR3 protein is CASSSGGHEQFF. The CDR3 DNA sequence: TGTGCCAGCAGCTCGGGGGGCCATGAGCAGTTCTTC.

There are a few counts of this clone. V and J are TRBV10-3 and TRBJ2-7; D could derive from TRBD1 or TRBD2 (5 bases each). The CDR3 is 15 amino acids. Germline V CDR1 and CDR2: ENHRY, SYGVKD. Trimming stripped 3 bases from V and 6 bases from J, with 18 bases between. CDR3: CAISERDASRSEQYF. In DNA form, the CDR3 reads TGTGCCATCAGTGAACGGGACGCCTCCCGTTCCGAGCAGTACTTC.